A selection of T cell receptor beta chains follows, all from one sample in a study of CD8+ T cells in alopecia areata. Sequencing was performed with immunoSEQ multiplex PCR; in TCRdb, only in-frame clones are kept and a portion is missing. Here the sample spans under 250,000 clones, approximately 61% being singletons. Sequencing used CD4+ T cells sorted from blood, obtained at week 0. These receptors were taken from a human donor with alopecia areata. The CDR3 runs from the conserved cysteine through the conserved F or W. Fields, in order: J gene, V gene, clone size, D gene, CDR3 protein, CDR3 DNA. D genes are given only for firm matches. Clone size, where shown, is once, few, many, or a class for clones that have expanded.

TRBJ2-3 | TRBV20-1 | once | . | CSVHATQYF | TGCAGTGTACATGCTACGCAGTATTTT
TRBJ1-6 | TRBV7-8 | . | . | CASSLKTGENSPLHF | TGTGCCAGCAGCCTAAAGACAGGAGAAAATTCACCCCTCCACTTT
TRBJ1-1 | TRBV23-1 | few | . | CASSQKLGPLNTEAFF | TGCGCCAGCAGTCAAAAGCTGGGACCGTTGAACACTGAAGCTTTCTTT
TRBJ1-1 | TRBV6-1 | few | . | CASSKSREGTEAFF | TGTGCCAGCAGTAAATCCAGGGAGGGAACTGAAGCTTTCTTT
TRBJ2-6 | TRBV18 | few | . | CASSPGPRQSSGANVLTF | TGTGCCAGCTCACCGGGTCCTCGGCAGAGCTCTGGGGCCAACGTCCTGACTTTC
TRBJ2-4 | TRBV19 | few | TRBD1 | CASTGTVNGRPKNIQYF | TGTGCCAGTACCGGGACAGTGAACGGACGACCCAAAAACATTCAGTACTTC
TRBJ1-1 | TRBV19 | . | . | CASTLGQGRTEAFF | TGTGCCAGTACCCTGGGGCAGGGAAGGACTGAAGCTTTCTTT
TRBJ2-7 | TRBV29-1 | few | . | CSVAGRNYEQYF | TGCAGCGTTGCGGGACGCAACTACGAGCAGTACTTC
TRBJ1-2 | TRBV4-1 | . | TRBD1 | CASSQKVLPGQNANYGYTF | TGCGCCAGCAGCCAAAAGGTGCTCCCGGGACAGAACGCTAACTATGGCTACACCTTC
TRBJ1-4 | TRBV29-1 | . | . | CSVEETGGSEKLFF | TGCAGCGTTGAAGAAACGGGGGGAAGTGAAAAACTGTTTTTT
TRBJ2-2 | TRBV5-5 | many | TRBD1 | CASRAGQGDYLNTGELFF | TGTGCCAGCAGGGCGGGACAGGGGGACTACCTGAACACCGGGGAGCTGTTTTTT
TRBJ2-1 | TRBV7-2 | . | . | CASSASRWQFF | TGTGCCAGCAGCGCCTCTAGATGGCAGTTCTTC
TRBJ2-5 | TRBV6-5 | . | . | CASSPRGGETQYF | TGTGCCAGCAGTCCGCGAGGAGGAGAGACCCAGTACTTC
TRBJ2-1 | TRBV29-1 | few | TRBD2 | CSARKREGENEQFF | TGCAGCGCTCGAAAGCGGGAAGGGGAGAATGAGCAGTTCTTC
TRBJ1-1 | TRBV11-2 | . | . | CASSLSGNTEAFF | TGTGCCAGCAGCTTATCAGGGAACACTGAAGCTTTCTTT
TRBJ2-1 | TRBV7-9 | once | . | CASSSEPINEQFF | TGTGCCAGCAGCTCTGAACCCATTAATGAGCAGTTCTTC
TRBJ2-5 | TRBV5-6 | . | . | CASSFVQETQYF | TGTGCCAGCAGCTTTGTCCAAGAGACCCAGTACTTC
TRBJ2-5 | TRBV5-1 | . | . | CASGKGTETQYF | TGCGCCAGTGGAAAGGGAACAGAGACCCAGTACTTC
TRBJ2-3 | TRBV27 | few | . | CASSYRGTDTQYF | TGTGCCAGCAGTTATCGGGGAACAGATACGCAGTATTTT
TRBJ2-2 | TRBV9 | . | TRBD1 | CASSGRQGAYTGELFF | TGTGCCAGCAGCGGGCGGCAGGGGGCGTACACCGGGGAGCTGTTTTTT
TRBJ2-3 | TRBV5-1 | few | TRBD2 | CASAKAGLADTQYF | TGCGCCAGCGCTAAAGCGGGACTAGCAGATACGCAGTATTTT
TRBJ2-5 | TRBV6-5 | many | TRBD2 | CASSYSGRETQYF | TGTGCCAGCAGTTACAGCGGGAGAGAGACCCAGTACTTC
TRBJ2-2 | TRBV18 | . | . | CASSPGLNTGELFF | TGTGCCAGCTCACCGGGTCTTAACACCGGGGAGCTGTTTTTT
TRBJ1-3 | TRBV4-1 | many | . | CASSQEGVGNTIYF | TGCGCCAGCAGCCAAGAGGGTGTGGGAAACACCATATATTTT
TRBJ1-1 | TRBV15 | . | . | CATSRDRVNTEAFF | TGTGCCACCAGCAGAGACAGGGTGAACACTGAAGCTTTCTTT
TRBJ2-5 | TRBV4-1 | . | TRBD2 | CASSPGAKGVAGQETQYF | TGCGCCAGCAGCCCGGGGGCTAAAGGGGTAGCGGGACAAGAGACCCAGTACTTC
TRBJ2-5 | TRBV27 | . | TRBD2 | CATKPRFSGSVETQYF | TGTGCCACCAAGCCGCGGTTTAGCGGGAGTGTAGAGACCCAGTACTTC
TRBJ1-1 | TRBV30 | . | . | CAWEQGIMGTEAFF | TGTGCCTGGGAACAGGGCATAATGGGCACTGAAGCTTTCTTT
TRBJ1-5 | TRBV6-5 | . | . | CASRAGQPNQPQHF | TGTGCCAGCAGGGCTGGACAGCCGAATCAGCCCCAGCATTTT
TRBJ2-6 | TRBV29-1 | . | . | CSVDRDAGANVLTF | TGCAGCGTTGACAGGGACGCTGGGGCCAACGTCCTGACTTTC
TRBJ2-3 | TRBV29-1 | . | . | CSAKLLAPSTDTQYF | TGCAGCGCCAAATTACTAGCCCCTAGCACAGATACGCAGTATTTT
TRBJ2-7 | TRBV30 | few | TRBD1 | CAWNSGRGRSGQYF | TGTGCCTGGAACTCTGGCAGGGGGCGGTCGGGGCAGTACTTC
TRBJ2-2 | TRBV9 | . | . | CASSSAGELFF | TGTGCCAGCAGCTCAGCCGGGGAGCTGTTTTTT
TRBJ2-3 | TRBV7-2 | . | TRBD2 | CASSFGLAGDWADTQYF | TGTGCCAGCAGCTTTGGACTAGCGGGAGATTGGGCAGATACGCAGTATTTT
TRBJ2-7 | TRBV29-1 | . | TRBD1 | CSVSGTGGREQYF | TGCAGCGTTTCCGGGACAGGGGGCAGAGAGCAGTACTTC
TRBJ2-7 | TRBV7-9 | few | . | CASSQEIQRYEQYF | TGTGCCAGCAGCCAGGAGATCCAACGTTACGAGCAGTACTTC
TRBJ2-6 | TRBV2 | few | . | CASTRQPSGANVLTF | TGTGCCAGCACCCGACAGCCCTCTGGGGCCAACGTCCTGACTTTC
TRBJ2-7 | TRBV5-4 | few | . | CASSLKGWSYEQYF | TGTGCCAGCAGCTTGAAAGGGTGGTCCTACGAGCAGTACTTC
TRBJ1-1 | TRBV27 | . | . | CASSYDRTWAFF | TGTGCCAGCAGTTATGACAGGACTTGGGCTTTCTTT
TRBJ2-1 | TRBV30 | . | . | CAWRPPGGSQSYNEQFF | TGTGCCTGGAGGCCTCCCGGGGGCAGCCAATCCTACAATGAGCAGTTCTTC
TRBJ2-2 | TRBV5-1 | once | TRBD1 | CASRDRSGTGELFF | TGCGCCAGCCGGGACAGGAGTGGCACCGGGGAGCTGTTTTTT
TRBJ1-1 | TRBV25-1 | few | . | CASSEWKETEAFF | TGTGCCAGCAGTGAATGGAAGGAAACTGAAGCTTTCTTT
TRBJ1-5 | TRBV27 | . | . | CASSKDSYSNQPQHF | TGTGCCAGCAGCAAGGACTCTTATAGCAATCAGCCCCAGCATTTT
TRBJ2-5 | TRBV5-6 | . | . | CASSSGQPQETQYF | TGTGCCAGCAGCTCCGGACAGCCCCAAGAGACCCAGTACTTC
TRBJ2-3 | TRBV12-5 | . | . | CASRQGDTDTQYF | TGTGCTAGTAGGCAAGGGGACACAGATACGCAGTATTTT
TRBJ2-5 | TRBV30 | . | . | CAWSVQRPQETQYF | TGTGCCTGGAGTGTACAGAGGCCGCAAGAGACCCAGTACTTC
TRBJ2-7 | TRBV6-5 | . | . | CASSEQGLSYEQYF | TGTGCCAGCAGTGAACAGGGTCTTTCCTACGAGCAGTACTTC
TRBJ2-7 | TRBV30 | . | TRBD2 | CAWDSRAGGEQYF | TGTGCCTGGGACTCTAGGGCGGGAGGCGAGCAGTACTTC
TRBJ1-1 | TRBV5-1 | few | TRBD1 | CASSLRQGNTEAFF | TGCGCCAGCAGCCTCCGACAGGGGAACACTGAAGCTTTCTTT
TRBJ1-5 | TRBV19 | . | TRBD1 | CASSPDRASSGNQPQHF | TGTGCCAGTAGTCCGGACAGGGCATCGTCGGGCAATCAGCCCCAGCATTTT